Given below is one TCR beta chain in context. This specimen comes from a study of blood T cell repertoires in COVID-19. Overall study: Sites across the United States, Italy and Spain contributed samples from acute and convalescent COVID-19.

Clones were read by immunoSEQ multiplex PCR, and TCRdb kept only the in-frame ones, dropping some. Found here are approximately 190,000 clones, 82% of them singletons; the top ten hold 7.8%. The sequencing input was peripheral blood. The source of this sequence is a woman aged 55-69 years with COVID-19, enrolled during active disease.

CDR3 nucleotides: TGTGCCAGCAGGCCCGGGACAGGGTCTGGAAACACCATATATTTT. This gives the protein CASRPGTGSGNTIYF. This chain joins TRBV28 and TRBJ1-3; 9 nucleotides line up with TRBD1. This CDR3 has 15 residues. The J segment lost 1 base and the V segment lost 6 bases, leaving 4 bases of the junction unmatched. Per the germline V gene, CDR1 is MDHEN and CDR2 is SYDVKM.